The present T cell receptor (beta chain) was sequenced within a study of T cell responses to AZD1222 COVID-19 vaccine. Sequencing was performed with immunoSEQ multiplex PCR; in TCRdb, only in-frame clones are kept and a portion is missing. The sample has about 94,000 clones, roughly 90% seen once. Study results and caveats: Unmutated variant regions reportedly attract nearly half of all spike-specific TCRs.

Notes on this clone: Its cognate antigen is unknown.

This material consisted of peripheral blood, taken 28 days after the second AZD1222 dose. The TCR originated in an adult who received the AZD1222 COVID-19 vaccine.

The CDR3 DNA sequence: TGTGCCAGCAGGGGTCTGGTAGATACGCAGTATTTT. Protein product: CASRGLVDTQYF. The chain carries TRBV6-5 and TRBJ2-3, with D hard to call. The CDR3 extends over 12 amino acids. V was clipped by 6 bases and J by 5 bases, with 9 bases between them. From germline, CDR1 is MNHEY and CDR2 SVGAGI.